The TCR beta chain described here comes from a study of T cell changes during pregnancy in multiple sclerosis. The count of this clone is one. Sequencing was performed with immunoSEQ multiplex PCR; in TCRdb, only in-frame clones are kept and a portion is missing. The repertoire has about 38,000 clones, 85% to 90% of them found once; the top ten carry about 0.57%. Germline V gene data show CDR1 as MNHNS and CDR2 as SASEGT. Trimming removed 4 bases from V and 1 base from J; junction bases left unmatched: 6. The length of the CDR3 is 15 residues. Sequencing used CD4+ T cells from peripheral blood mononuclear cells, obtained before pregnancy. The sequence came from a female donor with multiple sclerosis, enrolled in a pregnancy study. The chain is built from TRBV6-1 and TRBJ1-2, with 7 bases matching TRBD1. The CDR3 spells CASSAGQPFNYGYTF. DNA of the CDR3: TGTGCCAGCAGTGCGGGACAGCCATTTAACTATGGCTACACCTTC.